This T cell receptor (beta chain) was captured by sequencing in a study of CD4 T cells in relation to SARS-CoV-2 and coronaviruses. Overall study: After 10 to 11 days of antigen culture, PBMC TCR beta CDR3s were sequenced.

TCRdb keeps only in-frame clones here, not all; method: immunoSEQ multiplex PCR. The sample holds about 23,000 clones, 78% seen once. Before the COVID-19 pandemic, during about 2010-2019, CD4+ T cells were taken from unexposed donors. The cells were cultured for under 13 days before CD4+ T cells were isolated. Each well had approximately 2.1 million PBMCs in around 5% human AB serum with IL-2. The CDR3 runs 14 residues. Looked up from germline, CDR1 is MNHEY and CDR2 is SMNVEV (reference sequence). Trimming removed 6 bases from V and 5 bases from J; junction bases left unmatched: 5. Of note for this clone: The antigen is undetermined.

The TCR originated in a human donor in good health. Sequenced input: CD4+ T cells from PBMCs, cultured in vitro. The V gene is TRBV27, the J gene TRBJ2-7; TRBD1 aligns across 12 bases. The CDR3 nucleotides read TGTGCCAGCAGGCCGGGACAGGGGGCGAACGAGCAGTACTTC. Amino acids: CASRPGQGANEQYF.